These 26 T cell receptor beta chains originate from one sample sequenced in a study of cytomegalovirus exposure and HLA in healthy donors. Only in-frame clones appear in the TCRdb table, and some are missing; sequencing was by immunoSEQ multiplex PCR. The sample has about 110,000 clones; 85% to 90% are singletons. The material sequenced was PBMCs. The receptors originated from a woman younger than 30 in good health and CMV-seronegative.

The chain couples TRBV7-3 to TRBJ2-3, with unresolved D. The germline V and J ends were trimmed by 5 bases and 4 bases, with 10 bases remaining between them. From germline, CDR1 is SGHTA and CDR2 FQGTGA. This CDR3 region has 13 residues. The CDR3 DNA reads TGTGCCAGCAGCCAATCGGTGGCAGATACGCAGTATTTT. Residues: CASSQSVADTQYF.

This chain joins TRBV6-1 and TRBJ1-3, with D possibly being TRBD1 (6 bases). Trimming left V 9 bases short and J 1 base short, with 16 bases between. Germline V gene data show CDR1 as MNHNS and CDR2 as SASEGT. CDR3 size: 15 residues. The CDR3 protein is CASRSRGMSGNTIYF. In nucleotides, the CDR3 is TGTGCCAGTAGATCTAGGGGGATGTCTGGAAACACCATATATTTT.

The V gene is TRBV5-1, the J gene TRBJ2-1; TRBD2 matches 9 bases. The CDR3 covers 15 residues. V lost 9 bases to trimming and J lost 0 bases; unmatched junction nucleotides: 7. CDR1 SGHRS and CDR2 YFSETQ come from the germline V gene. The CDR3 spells CATAGGVGSYNEQFF. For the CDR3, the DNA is TGCGCCACGGCGGGAGGGGTTGGCTCCTACAATGAGCAGTTCTTC.

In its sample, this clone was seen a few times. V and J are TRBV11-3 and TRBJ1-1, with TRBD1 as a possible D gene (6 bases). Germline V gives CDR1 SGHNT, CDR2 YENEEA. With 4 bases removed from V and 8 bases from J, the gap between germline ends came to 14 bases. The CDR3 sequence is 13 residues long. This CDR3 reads CASSSTDRAEAFF. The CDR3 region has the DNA TGTGCCAGCAGCTCTACGGACAGAGCCGAAGCTTTCTTT.

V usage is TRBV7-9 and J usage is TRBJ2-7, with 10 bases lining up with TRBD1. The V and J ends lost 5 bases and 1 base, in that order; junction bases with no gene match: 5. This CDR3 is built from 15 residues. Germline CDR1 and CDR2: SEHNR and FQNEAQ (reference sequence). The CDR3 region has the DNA TGTGCCAGCAGCCCTGCGGGACAGGGGTCCTACGAGCAGTACTTC. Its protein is CASSPAGQGSYEQYF.

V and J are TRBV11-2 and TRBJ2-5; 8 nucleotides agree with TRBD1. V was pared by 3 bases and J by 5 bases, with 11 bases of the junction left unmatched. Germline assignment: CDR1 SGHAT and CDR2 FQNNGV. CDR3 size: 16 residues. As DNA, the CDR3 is TGTGCCAGCAGCTTCATGACAGGGGCCCCGTCGGAGACCCAGTACTTC. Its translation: CASSFMTGAPSETQYF.

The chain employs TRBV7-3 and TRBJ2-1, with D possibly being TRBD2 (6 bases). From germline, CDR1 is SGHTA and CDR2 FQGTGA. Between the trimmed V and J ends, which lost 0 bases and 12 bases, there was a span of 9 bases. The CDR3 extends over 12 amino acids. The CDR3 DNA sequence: TGTGCCAGCAGCTTAACGGGGGGACGGCAGTTCTTC. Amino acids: CASSLTGGRQFF.

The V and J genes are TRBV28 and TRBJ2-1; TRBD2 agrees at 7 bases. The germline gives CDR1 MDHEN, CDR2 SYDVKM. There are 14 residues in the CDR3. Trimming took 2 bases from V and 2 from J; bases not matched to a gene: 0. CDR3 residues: CASSLRGAYNEQFF. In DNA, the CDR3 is TGTGCCAGCAGTTTACGGGGGGCCTACAATGAGCAGTTCTTC.

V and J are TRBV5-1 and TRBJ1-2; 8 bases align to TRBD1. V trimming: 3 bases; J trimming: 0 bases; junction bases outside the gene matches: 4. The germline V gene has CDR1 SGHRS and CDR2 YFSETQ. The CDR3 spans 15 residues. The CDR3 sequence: CASSSGGPTNYGYTF. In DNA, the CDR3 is TGCGCCAGCAGCTCAGGGGGCCCAACTAACTATGGCTACACCTTC.

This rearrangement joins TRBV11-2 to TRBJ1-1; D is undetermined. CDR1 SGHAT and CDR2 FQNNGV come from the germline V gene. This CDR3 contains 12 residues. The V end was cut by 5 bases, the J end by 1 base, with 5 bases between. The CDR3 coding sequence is TGTGCCAGCAGCAGCGGGAACACTGAAGCTTTCTTT. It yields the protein CASSSGNTEAFF.

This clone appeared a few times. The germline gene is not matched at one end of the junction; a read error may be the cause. CDR3 sequence reads: CAAGRYNEQFF. As DNA, the CDR3 is TGCGCGGCGGGGCGGTACAATGAGCAGTTCTTC. The chain recombines TRBV19 with TRBJ2-1; possibly TRBD2 for D (6 bases). The germline gives CDR1 LNHDA, CDR2 SQIVND (reference sequence). The CDR3 is 11 residues long.

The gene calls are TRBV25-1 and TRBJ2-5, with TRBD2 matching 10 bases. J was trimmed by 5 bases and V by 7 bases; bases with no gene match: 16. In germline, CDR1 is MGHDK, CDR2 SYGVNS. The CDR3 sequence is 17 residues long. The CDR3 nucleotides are TGTGCCAGCATTCAAGCGGGAGGGTACCTAGCGAAGGAGACCCAGTACTTC. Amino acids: CASIQAGGYLAKETQYF.

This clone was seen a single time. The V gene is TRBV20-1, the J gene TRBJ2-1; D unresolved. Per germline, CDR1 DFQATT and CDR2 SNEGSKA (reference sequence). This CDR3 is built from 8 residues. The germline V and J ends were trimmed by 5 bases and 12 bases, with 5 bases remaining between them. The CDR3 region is CSAGLQFF. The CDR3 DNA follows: TGCAGTGCTGGGCTGCAGTTCTTC.

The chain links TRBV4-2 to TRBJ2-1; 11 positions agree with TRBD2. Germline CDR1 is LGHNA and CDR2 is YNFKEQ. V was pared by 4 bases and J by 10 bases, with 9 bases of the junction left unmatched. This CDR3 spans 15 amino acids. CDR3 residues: CASSPTSGALWEQFF. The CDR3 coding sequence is TGTGCCAGCAGCCCGACTAGCGGGGCCCTTTGGGAGCAGTTCTTC.

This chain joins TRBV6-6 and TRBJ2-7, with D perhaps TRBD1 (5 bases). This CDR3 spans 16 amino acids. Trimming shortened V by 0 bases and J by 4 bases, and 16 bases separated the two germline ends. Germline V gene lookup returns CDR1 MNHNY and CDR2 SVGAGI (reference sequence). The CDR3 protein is CASSYSGQGGGYEQYF. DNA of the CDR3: TGTGCCAGCAGTTACTCGGGGCAGGGTGGTGGATACGAGCAGTACTTC.

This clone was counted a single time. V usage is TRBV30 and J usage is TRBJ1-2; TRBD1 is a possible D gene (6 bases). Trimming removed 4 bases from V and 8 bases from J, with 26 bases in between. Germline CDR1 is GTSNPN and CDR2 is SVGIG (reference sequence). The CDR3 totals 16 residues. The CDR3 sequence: CAWIADLRDTTDGYTF. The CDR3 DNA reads TGTGCCTGGATCGCTGACCTACGGGACACTACGGACGGCTACACCTTC.

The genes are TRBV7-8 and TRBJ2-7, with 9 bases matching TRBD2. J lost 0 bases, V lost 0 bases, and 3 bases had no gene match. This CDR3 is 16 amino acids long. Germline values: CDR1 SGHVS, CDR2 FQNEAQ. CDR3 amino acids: CASSLAVAGVSYEQYF. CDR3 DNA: TGTGCCAGCAGCTTAGCCGTAGCGGGAGTCTCCTACGAGCAGTACTTC.

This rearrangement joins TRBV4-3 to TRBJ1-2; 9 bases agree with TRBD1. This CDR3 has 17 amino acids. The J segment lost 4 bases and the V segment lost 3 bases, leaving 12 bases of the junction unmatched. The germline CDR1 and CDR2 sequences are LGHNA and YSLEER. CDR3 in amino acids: CASSHEQGAKDGYGYTF. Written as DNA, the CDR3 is TGCGCCAGCAGCCACGAACAGGGGGCCAAGGATGGCTATGGCTACACCTTC.

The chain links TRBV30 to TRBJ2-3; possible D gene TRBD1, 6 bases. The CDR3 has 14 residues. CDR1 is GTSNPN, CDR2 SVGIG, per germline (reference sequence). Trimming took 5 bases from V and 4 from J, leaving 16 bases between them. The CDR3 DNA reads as TGTGCCTGGGAAGGCCCAGGGGAAGCAGATACGCAGTATTTT. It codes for CAWEGPGEADTQYF.

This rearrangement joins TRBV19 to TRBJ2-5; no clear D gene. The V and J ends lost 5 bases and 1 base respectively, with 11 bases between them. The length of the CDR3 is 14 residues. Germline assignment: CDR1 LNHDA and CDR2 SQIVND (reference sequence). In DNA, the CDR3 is TGTGCCAGTAGTGCGCGGTGGCCCCAAGAGACCCAGTACTTC. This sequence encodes CASSARWPQETQYF.

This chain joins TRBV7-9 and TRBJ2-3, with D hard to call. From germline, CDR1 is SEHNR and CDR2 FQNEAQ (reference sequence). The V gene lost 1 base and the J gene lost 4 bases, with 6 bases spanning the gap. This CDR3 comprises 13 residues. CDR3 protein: CASSLGAPDTQYF. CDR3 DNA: TGTGCCAGCAGCTTAGGAGCCCCAGATACGCAGTATTTT.

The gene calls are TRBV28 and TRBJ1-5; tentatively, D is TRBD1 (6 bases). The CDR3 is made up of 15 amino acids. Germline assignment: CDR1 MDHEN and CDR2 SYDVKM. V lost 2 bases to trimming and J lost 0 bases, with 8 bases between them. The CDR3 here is CASSLAQGSNQPQHF. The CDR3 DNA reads TGTGCCAGCAGTTTAGCACAGGGTAGCAATCAGCCCCAGCATTTT.

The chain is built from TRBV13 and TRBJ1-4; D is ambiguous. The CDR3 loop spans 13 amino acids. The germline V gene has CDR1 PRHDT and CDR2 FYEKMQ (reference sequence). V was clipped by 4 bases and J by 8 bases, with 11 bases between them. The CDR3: CASSSGSREKLFF. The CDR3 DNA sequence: TGTGCCAGCAGCTCTGGATCGAGGGAAAAACTGTTTTTT. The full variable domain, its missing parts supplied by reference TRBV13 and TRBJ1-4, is AAGVIQSPRHLIKEKRETATLKCYPIPRHDTVYWYQQGPGQDPQFLISFYEKMQSDKGSIPDRFSAQQFSDYHSELNMSSLELGDSALYFCASSSGSREKLFFGSGTQLSVL.

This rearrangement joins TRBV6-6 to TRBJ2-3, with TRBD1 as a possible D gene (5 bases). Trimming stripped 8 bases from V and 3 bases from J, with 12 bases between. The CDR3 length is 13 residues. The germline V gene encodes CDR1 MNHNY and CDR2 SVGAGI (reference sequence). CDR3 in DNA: TGTGCCAGCGGGGCGGTTGAAACAGATACGCAGTATTTT. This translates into CASGAVETDTQYF.

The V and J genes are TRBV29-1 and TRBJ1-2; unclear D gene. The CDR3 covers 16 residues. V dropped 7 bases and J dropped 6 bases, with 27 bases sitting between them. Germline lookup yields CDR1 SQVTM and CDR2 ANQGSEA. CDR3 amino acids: CSARQLDGSLFHGYTF. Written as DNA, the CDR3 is TGCAGCGCCCGGCAACTCGACGGGAGTCTCTTTCATGGCTACACCTTC.

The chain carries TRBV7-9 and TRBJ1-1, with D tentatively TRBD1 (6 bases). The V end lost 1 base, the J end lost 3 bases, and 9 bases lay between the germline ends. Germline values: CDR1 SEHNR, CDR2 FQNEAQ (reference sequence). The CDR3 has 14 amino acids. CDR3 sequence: CASSLVQGDTEAFF. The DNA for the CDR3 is TGTGCCAGCAGCTTAGTACAGGGCGACACTGAAGCTTTCTTT.